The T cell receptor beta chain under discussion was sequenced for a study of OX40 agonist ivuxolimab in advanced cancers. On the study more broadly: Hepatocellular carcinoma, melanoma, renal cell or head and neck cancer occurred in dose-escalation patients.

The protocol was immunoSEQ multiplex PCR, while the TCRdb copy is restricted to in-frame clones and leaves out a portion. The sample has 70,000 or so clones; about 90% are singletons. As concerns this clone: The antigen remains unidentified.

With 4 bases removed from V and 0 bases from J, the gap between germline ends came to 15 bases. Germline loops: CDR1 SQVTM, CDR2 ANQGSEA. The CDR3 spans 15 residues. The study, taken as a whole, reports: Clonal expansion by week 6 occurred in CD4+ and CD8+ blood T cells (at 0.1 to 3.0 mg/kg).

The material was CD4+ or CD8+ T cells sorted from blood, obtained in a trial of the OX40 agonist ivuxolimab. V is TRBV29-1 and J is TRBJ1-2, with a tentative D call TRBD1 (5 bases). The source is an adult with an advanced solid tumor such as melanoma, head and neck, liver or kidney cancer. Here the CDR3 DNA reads TGCAGCGTTGTAGGGGCCGAATTTTCTAACTATGGCTACACCTTC. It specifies CSVVGAEFSNYGYTF.